Following are 12 T cell receptor beta chains from one sample sequenced in a study of cytomegalovirus exposure and HLA in healthy donors. Use of 60 Vbeta and 13 Jbeta primers characterized the PCR. TCRdb's table, derived via immunoSEQ multiplex PCR, lists solely in-frame clones and lacks some. The sample comprises 150,000 to 200,000 clones, around 84% of which are singletons, and around 3.1% rests with the top ten. Sequencing was done on a sample of PBMCs. These receptors all come from a woman aged 40 to 50 in good health and CMV-seronegative.

This clone appeared once. The chain carries TRBV5-1 and TRBJ2-5; the match to TRBD2 covers 13 bases. The CDR3 consists of 16 residues. Germline lookup yields CDR1 SGHRS and CDR2 YFSETQ. V was pared by 0 bases and J by 2 bases, with 1 base of the junction left unmatched. This chain's CDR3 is CASSLGLAGGQETQYF. The CDR3 region has the DNA TGCGCCAGCAGCTTGGGACTAGCGGGGGGACAAGAGACCCAGTACTTC.

The rearrangement links TRBV19 to TRBJ2-1, with D perhaps TRBD2 (6 bases). Trimming cost V 6 bases and J 5 bases, with 17 bases left between them. The CDR3 totals 15 residues. CDR1 is LNHDA and CDR2 is SQIVND in the germline V gene (reference sequence). The CDR3 sequence is CASRISGPAHNEQFF. The CDR3 nucleotides are TGTGCCAGTAGAATTAGCGGCCCCGCACACAATGAGCAGTTCTTC.

The chain carries TRBV19 and TRBJ1-1, with 7 bases aligning to TRBD1. V trimming: 1 base; J trimming: 0 bases; junction bases outside the gene matches: 11. This CDR3 spans 18 amino acids. CDR1 and CDR2 (germline): LNHDA, SQIVND (reference sequence). CDR3 sequence reads: CASSIVGHRGRMNTEAFF. Written as DNA, the CDR3 is TGTGCCAGTAGTATAGTTGGGCACAGGGGCCGGATGAACACTGAAGCTTTCTTT.

The V gene is TRBV28, the J gene TRBJ1-4; D is ambiguous. With 1 base removed from V and 5 bases from J, the gap between germline ends came to 11 bases. The CDR3 runs 15 residues. The germline V gene has CDR1 MDHEN and CDR2 SYDVKM. The CDR3 bases are TGTGCCAGCAGTTTATTGGGTGCGAGGAATGAAAAACTGTTTTTT. Encoded protein: CASSLLGARNEKLFF. Variable domain in full (rest from reference TRBV28 and TRBJ1-4): DVKVTQSSRYLVKRTGEKVFLECVQDMDHENMFWYRQDPGLGLRLIYFSYDVKMKEKGDIPEGYSVSREKKERFSLILESASTNQTSMYLCASSLLGARNEKLFFGSGTQLSVL.

The chain joins TRBV28 to TRBJ1-1, with 7 bases that match TRBD1. Trimming cost V 5 bases and J 0 bases; bases outside gene matches: 15. The CDR3 is 18 residues long. Germline V lookup: CDR1 MDHEN, CDR2 SYDVKM. This CDR3 reads CASSPLTGTAILNTEAFF. The CDR3 DNA reads as TGTGCCAGCAGTCCTTTGACCGGGACAGCGATTCTGAACACTGAAGCTTTCTTT.

This clone was recorded many times. V gene TRBV7-6 combines with J gene TRBJ1-5; TRBD1 matches 9 bases. CDR1 is SGHVS and CDR2 is FNYEAQ in the germline V gene. V shed 5 bases, J shed 7 bases, and the junction held 9 bases outside the gene matches. CDR3 length equals 15 residues. The CDR3 nucleotides read TGTGCCAGCAGCGATACAGGGGGCATATTCCAGCCCCAGCATTTT. Its protein is CASSDTGGIFQPQHF.

The gene calls are TRBV7-9 and TRBJ1-4, with D uncertain. This CDR3 has 13 amino acids. Germline CDR1 reads SEHNR; CDR2 reads FQNEAQ (reference sequence). The V and J ends lost 1 base and 11 bases respectively, with 11 bases between them. CDR3 in amino acids: CASSLGGPVKLFF. The CDR3 nucleotides read TGTGCCAGCAGCTTAGGCGGGCCGGTCAAACTGTTTTTT.

J is TRBJ2-6 and V is TRBV2; 11 bases map to TRBD1. CDR1 and CDR2 (germline): SNHLY, FYNNEI. V was clipped by 4 bases and J by 2 bases; unmatched bases: 7. This CDR3 comprises 18 residues. DNA of the CDR3: TGTGCCAGCAGTGTCTTAGGACAGGGGGCGCCTGGGGCCAACGTCCTGACTTTC. This sequence encodes CASSVLGQGAPGANVLTF.

This clone was detected a few times. V gene TRBV28 combines with J gene TRBJ1-2; TRBD1 agrees at 7 bases. Looked up from germline, CDR1 is MDHEN and CDR2 is SYDVKM. Trimming removed 3 bases from V and 4 bases from J; junction bases left unmatched: 5. The CDR3 loop spans 14 amino acids. CDR3 amino acids: CASSFATGVYGYTF. The CDR3 DNA sequence: TGTGCCAGCAGTTTTGCCACAGGGGTCTATGGCTACACCTTC.

The chain couples TRBV6-6 to TRBJ1-1, with a weak D call TRBD1 (6 bases). The length of the CDR3 is 16 residues. Between the trimmed V and J ends, which lost 2 bases and 10 bases, there was a span of 23 bases. CDR1 MNHNY and CDR2 SVGAGI come from the germline V gene (reference sequence). The CDR3 coding sequence is TGTGCCAGCAGTTACCAACGGGATACAGGGACCCGTGGAGCTTTCTTT. It codes for CASSYQRDTGTRGAFF.

This clone was picked up one time. The gene calls are TRBV28 and TRBJ2-5; tentatively, D is TRBD1 (5 bases). The CDR3 extends over 16 amino acids. V lost 2 bases, J lost 3 bases, and 16 bases lay in between. In germline, CDR1 is MDHEN, CDR2 SYDVKM. CDR3 protein: CASSLGATRNKETQYF. In DNA form, the CDR3 reads TGTGCCAGCAGTTTAGGGGCGACGCGGAACAAAGAGACCCAGTACTTC. Complete variable domain (other parts from reference TRBV28 and TRBJ2-5): DVKVTQSSRYLVKRTGEKVFLECVQDMDHENMFWYRQDPGLGLRLIYFSYDVKMKEKGDIPEGYSVSREKKERFSLILESASTNQTSMYLCASSLGATRNKETQYFGPGTRLLVL.

The chain's CDR3 is CASRVFGGNQPQHF. The CDR3 region has the DNA TGTGCCAGCAGAGTCTTCGGGGGCAATCAGCCCCAGCATTTT. The J gene is TRBJ1-5, the V gene TRBV5-4; D ambiguous. CDR1 and CDR2 from the germline V gene are SGHNT and YYREEE (reference sequence). This CDR3 region has 14 residues. Trimming shortened V by 5 bases and J by 2 bases, and 11 bases separated the two germline ends.